These T cell receptor beta chains were read from a single sample in a study of molecular identifiers for immune sequencing clone quantification. A single record per CDR3 protein comes from TCRdb applying MiXCR to the PCR reads. The sample lists under 800,000 distinct CDR3 sequences, 25% occurring once. The material sequenced was naive CD8+ T cells from blood, with Jurkat cell RNA spiked in. Receptors originate from a human donor in good health. Some libraries in this study had Jurkat cell RNA spiked in. CDR3s include the opening cysteine and the closing phenylalanine or tryptophan. A D gene is named only where the DNA matches it firmly. Clone size, where shown, is once, few, many, or a class for clones that have expanded.

d_call clone_size j_call v_call cdr3_aa cdr3_nt
TRBD2 few TRBJ2-3 TRBV20-1 CSARSVGLAGDTQYF TGCAGTGCTAGGTCGGTGGGACTAGCTGGAGATACGCAGTATTTT
. many TRBJ2-3 TRBV21-1 CASSPWGEAPSTDTQYF TGTGCCAGCTCACCCTGGGGAGAGGCGCCTAGCACAGATACGCAGTATTTT
TRBD1 few TRBJ1-1 TRBV4-1 CASSLTRTGTAFF TGCGCCAGCAGCCTAACAAGGACAGGGACAGCTTTCTTT
. . TRBJ1-2 TRBV4-3 CASSQDLTPIEGYTF TGCGCCAGCAGCCAAGATTTAACTCCAATCGAAGGCTACACCTTC
. many TRBJ1-2 TRBV10-2 CASSANGRKGYTF TGCGCCAGCAGTGCAAACGGGAGAAAGGGCTACACCTTC
TRBD1 many TRBJ2-7 TRBV25-1 CASSTDRISYEQYF TGTGCCAGCAGTACGGACAGGATATCCTACGAGCAGTACTTC
. few TRBJ2-7 TRBV18 CASSPWSGADEQYF TGTGCCAGCTCACCATGGTCGGGGGCGGACGAGCAGTACTTC
. many TRBJ2-3 TRBV12-3/TRBV12-4 CASRQQGVDTDTQYF TGTGCCAGCAGACAACAGGGCGTGGACACAGATACGCAGTATTTT
. . TRBJ2-2 TRBV21-1 CASSNLGGGTANTGELFF TGTGCCAGCAGCAACCTGGGGGGCGGGACCGCTAACACCGGGGAGCTGTTTTTT
TRBD1 . TRBJ2-2 TRBV13 CASSAGQGRTGELFF TGTGCCAGCAGCGCAGGACAGGGTCGGACCGGGGAGCTGTTTTTT
. many TRBJ2-7 TRBV13 CASSPVNSYEQYF TGTGCCAGCAGCCCGGTTAACTCCTACGAGCAGTACTTC
TRBD2 . TRBJ2-7 TRBV4-3 CASSQESAAGLASYEQYF TGCGCCAGCAGCCAAGAATCGGCCGCAGGACTAGCGTCTTACGAGCAGTACTTC
. . TRBJ2-3 TRBV20-1 CSARDLRASTDTQYF TGCAGTGCTAGAGATTTGAGGGCTAGCACAGATACGCAGTATTTT
. many TRBJ2-2 TRBV7-9 CASSLVRGTGELFF TGTGCCAGCAGCTTAGTACGGGGCACCGGGGAGCTGTTTTTT
. many TRBJ1-1 TRBV4-1 CASSQTGIGDTEAFF TGCGCCAGCAGCCAGACAGGTATTGGCGACACTGAAGCTTTCTTT
TRBD2 . TRBJ2-7 TRBV20-1 CSADPGAGGSYEQYF TGCAGTGCTGACCCTGGCGCGGGAGGATCCTACGAGCAGTACTTC
. many TRBJ1-2 TRBV5-4 CASSSFDYGYTF TGTGCCAGCAGCTCGTTCGACTATGGCTACACCTTC
. . TRBJ2-3 TRBV20-1 CSAENTYTDTQYF TGCAGTGCGGAAAATACTTACACAGATACGCAGTATTTT